A single count supports the clone carrying this TCR beta chain. What it binds is not known. The source of the sample is a study of STAT5B mutations in CD4+ large granular lymphocyte leukemia. Study overall: Healthy donors showed HLA-associated enrichment of the CDR3 'QG' motif. Points from the study as a whole: TRBV06-family usage was enriched in top patient clones (8/27) versus controls (2/35). Main leukemic clonotypes were patient-specific, but about 26% appeared at low frequency elsewhere.

Trimming removed 4 bases at V and 7 bases at J, with 17 bases between. CDR3 length: 15 amino acids. The germline V gene encodes CDR1 SGHTA and CDR2 FQGNSA. Sequencing was at survey level. Some clones are missing from TCRdb's copy, which holds only in-frame ones; the method was immunoSEQ multiplex PCR. The sample consists of roughly 23,000 clones, 60% to 85% of them appearing once. The gene calls are TRBV7-2 and TRBJ1-5; D is undetermined. The source of this sequence is a human donor in good health. The specimen sequenced was CD4+ T cells from blood buffy coats. In DNA, the CDR3 is TGTGCCAGCAGCTCCCTTGGCGGGTTTGGACAGCCCCAGCATTTT. Translating it yields CASSSLGGFGQPQHF.